What follows describes a single T cell receptor beta chain. The entry originates in a study of blood T cell repertoires in COVID-19. As for the study in general: In each case, the material was cDNA or gDNA derived from T cells, B-cell-depleted T cells, or PBMCs.

Per the original methods: Amplifying reference gene primers gave estimates of nucleated cell counts. Clones were read by immunoSEQ multiplex PCR, and TCRdb kept only the in-frame ones, dropping some. V and J calls and clone size are those listed in that table; D and trimming were worked out from the DNA. The profile shows some 65,000 clones, more than 75% of them singletons. This CDR3 contains 15 residues. V shed 4 bases and J shed 1 base, with 13 bases lying between them. Germline assignment: CDR1 SGHTA and CDR2 FQGTGA. The rearrangement joins TRBV7-3 to TRBJ1-1; D might be TRBD1 (5 bases). The receptor was derived from a man aged 55 to 70 with acute or convalescent COVID-19. Sequencing used peripheral blood. The CDR3 DNA reads as TGTGCCAGCAGCTCCGCGGGGAGGGGGAACACTGAAGCTTTCTTT. Translation gives CASSSAGRGNTEAFF.